This T cell receptor beta chain was documented in a study of beta chain features in type 1 diabetes. Notes on the study in general: Sequencing used cDNA, and cells with high TCR expression could therefore be over-represented. The study found moderately but significantly shorter TCRB CDR3s in all four CD4+ subsets of Type 1 diabetes patients.

As regards this clone: The antigen is undetermined.

Donors contributed one heparinised blood draw apiece, averaging roughly 100 mL. The purity of all sorted populations exceeded 95%. The study reverse transcribed the entire isolated RNA, so it sequenced expressed TCRB transcripts. Assay used: immunoSEQ multiplex PCR; TCRdb lists only in-frame clones, some missing. The table shows approximately 37,000 clones, with roughly 50% occurring only once. V gave up 5 bases and J gave up 8 bases, with 13 bases separating them. Germline V gene sequence: CDR1 SGHAT, CDR2 FQNNGV. The CDR3 is 14 amino acids. The receptor was isolated from a woman between 18 and 29 years old in good health. The sample was central memory CD4+ T cells from blood. The J gene is TRBJ1-6, the V gene TRBV11-2; tentatively, D is TRBD1 (5 bases). The CDR3 DNA reads as TGTGCCAGCAGCCAAACCTGGGGGGATTCACCCCTCCACTTT. Its protein product is CASSQTWGDSPLHF.